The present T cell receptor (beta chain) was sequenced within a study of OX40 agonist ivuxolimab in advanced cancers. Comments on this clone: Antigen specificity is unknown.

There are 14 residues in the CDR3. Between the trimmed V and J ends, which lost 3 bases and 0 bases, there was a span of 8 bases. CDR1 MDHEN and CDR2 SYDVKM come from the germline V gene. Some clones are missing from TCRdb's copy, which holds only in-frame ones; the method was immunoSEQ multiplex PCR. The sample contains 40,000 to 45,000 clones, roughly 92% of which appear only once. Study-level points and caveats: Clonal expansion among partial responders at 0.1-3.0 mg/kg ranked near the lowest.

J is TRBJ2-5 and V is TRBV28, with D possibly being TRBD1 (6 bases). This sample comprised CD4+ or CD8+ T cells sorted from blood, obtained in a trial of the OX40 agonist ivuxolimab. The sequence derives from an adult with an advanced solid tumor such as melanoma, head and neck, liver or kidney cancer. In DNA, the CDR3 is TGTGCCAGCAGTTTCCAGGGGTACCAAGAGACCCAGTACTTC. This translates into CASSFQGYQETQYF.